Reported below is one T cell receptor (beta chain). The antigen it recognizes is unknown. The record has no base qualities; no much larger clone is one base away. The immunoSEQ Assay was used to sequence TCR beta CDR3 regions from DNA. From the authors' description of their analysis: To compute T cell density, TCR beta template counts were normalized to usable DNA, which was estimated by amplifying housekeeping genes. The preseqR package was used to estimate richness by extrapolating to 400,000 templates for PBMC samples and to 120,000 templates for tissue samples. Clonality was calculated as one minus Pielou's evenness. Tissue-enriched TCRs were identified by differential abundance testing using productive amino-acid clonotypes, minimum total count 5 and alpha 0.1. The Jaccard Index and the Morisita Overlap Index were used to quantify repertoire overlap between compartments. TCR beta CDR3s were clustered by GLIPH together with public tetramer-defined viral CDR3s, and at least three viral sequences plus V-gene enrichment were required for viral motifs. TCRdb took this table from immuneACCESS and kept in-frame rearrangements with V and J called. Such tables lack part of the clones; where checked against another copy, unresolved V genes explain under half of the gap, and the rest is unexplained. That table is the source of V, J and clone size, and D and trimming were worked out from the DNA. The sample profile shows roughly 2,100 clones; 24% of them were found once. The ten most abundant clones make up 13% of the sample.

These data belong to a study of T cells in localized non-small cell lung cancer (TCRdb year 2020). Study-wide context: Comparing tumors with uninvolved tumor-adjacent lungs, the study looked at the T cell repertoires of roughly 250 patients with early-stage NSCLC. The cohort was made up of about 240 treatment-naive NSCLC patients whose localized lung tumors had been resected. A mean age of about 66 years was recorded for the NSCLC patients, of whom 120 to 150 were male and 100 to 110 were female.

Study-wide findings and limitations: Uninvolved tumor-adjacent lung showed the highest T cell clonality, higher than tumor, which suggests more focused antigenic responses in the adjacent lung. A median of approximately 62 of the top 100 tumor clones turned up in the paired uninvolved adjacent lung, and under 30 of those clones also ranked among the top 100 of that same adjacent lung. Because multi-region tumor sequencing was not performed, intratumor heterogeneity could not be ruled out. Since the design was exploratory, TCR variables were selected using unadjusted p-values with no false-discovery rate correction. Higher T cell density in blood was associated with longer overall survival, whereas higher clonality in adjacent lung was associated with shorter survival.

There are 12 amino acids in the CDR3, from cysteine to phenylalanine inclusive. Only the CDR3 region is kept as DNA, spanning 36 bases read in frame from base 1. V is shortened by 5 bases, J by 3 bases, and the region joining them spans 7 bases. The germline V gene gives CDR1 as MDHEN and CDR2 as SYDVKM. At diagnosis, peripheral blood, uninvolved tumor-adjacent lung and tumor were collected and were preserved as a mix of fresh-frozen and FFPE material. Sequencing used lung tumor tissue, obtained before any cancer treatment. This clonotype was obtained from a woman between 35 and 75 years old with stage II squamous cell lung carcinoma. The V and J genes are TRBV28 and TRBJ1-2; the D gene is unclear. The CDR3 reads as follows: CASSVSYYGYTF. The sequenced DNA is TGTGCCAGCAGTGTATCATACTATGGCTACACCTTC.